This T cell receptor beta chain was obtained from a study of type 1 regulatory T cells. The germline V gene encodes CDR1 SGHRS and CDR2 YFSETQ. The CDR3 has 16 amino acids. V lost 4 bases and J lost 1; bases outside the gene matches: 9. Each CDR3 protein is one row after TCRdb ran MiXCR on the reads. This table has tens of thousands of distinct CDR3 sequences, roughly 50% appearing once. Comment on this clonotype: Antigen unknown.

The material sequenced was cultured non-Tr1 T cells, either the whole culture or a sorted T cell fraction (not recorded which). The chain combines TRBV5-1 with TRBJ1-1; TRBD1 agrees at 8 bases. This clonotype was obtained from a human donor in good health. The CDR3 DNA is TGCGCCAGCAGCGCCGGACAGGGTCTAAAGAACACTGAAGCTTTCTTT. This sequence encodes CASSAGQGLKNTEAFF.